The next 8 T cell receptor beta chains were all read from a single sample in a study of T cells in tumors after PD-1 blockade. The protocol was immunoSEQ multiplex PCR, while the TCRdb copy is restricted to in-frame clones and leaves out a portion. The sample records 61,000 or so clones, 80% being singletons. Here the sequenced sample was PBMCs, taken before anti-PD-1 treatment. Every receptor here comes from a human donor with basal cell carcinoma.

V and J are TRBV11-3 and TRBJ2-5, with 7 bases that match TRBD2. Per the germline V gene, CDR1 is SGHNT and CDR2 is YENEEA. CDR3 size: 16 residues. Trimming removed 1 base from V and 3 bases from J; junction bases left unmatched: 8. This chain's CDR3 is CASSLGQGGGEETQYF. The DNA of the CDR3 is TGTGCCAGCAGCTTAGGCCAAGGTGGGGGGGAAGAGACCCAGTACTTC.

This clone was picked up a small number of times. J is TRBJ1-5 and V is TRBV7-8; TRBD1 agrees at 7 bases. The trim removed 1 base at V and 4 bases at J, leaving 1 base unmatched. Germline V gene sequence: CDR1 SGHVS, CDR2 FQNEAQ. This CDR3 region has 14 residues. The CDR3 is CASSLETGNQPQHF. CDR3 coding DNA: TGTGCCAGCAGCTTAGAGACAGGGAATCAGCCCCAGCATTTT.

The chain is built from TRBV7-2 and TRBJ1-2; no reliable D call. Germline V gene sequence: CDR1 SGHTA, CDR2 FQGNSA. This CDR3 is built from 14 residues. V lost 1 base and J lost 3, with 9 bases in between. The CDR3 region has the DNA TGTGCCAGCAGCTTAGAACGGCCGGACTATGGCTACACCTTC. This encodes CASSLERPDYGYTF. Variable domain in full (rest from reference TRBV7-2 and TRBJ1-2): GAGVSQSPSNKVTEKGKDVELRCDPISGHTALYWYRQSLGQGLEFLIYFQGNSAPDKSGLPSDRFSAERTGGSVSTLTIQRTQQEDSAVYLCASSLERPDYGYTFGSGTRLTVV.

This clone occurred a few times. In DNA form, the CDR3 reads TGTGCCACCTTACGCCCGGGGGGCACGTACAATGAGCAGTTCTTC. Translating gives CATLRPGGTYNEQFF. The chain combines TRBV19 with TRBJ2-1, with D perhaps TRBD2 (7 bases). CDR3 length: 15 amino acids. Per the germline V gene, CDR1 is LNHDA and CDR2 is SQIVND (reference sequence). Trimming took 10 bases from V and 4 from J, leaving 20 bases between them.

The chain links TRBV19 to TRBJ1-1, with 9 nucleotides matching TRBD1. The CDR3 sequence is 14 residues long. Losses at the gene ends were 3 bases for V and 7 bases for J; bases not matched to a gene: 6. Germline V gives CDR1 LNHDA, CDR2 SQIVND (reference sequence). DNA of the CDR3: TGTGCCAGTAGTATGCGGACAGGGGCGGGTGAAGCTTTCTTT. Protein sequence: CASSMRTGAGEAFF.

The chain has TRBV9 and TRBJ2-7; no reliable D call. The length of the CDR3 is 14 residues. Germline assignment: CDR1 SGDLS and CDR2 YYNGEE. Trimming left V 0 bases short and J 5 bases short, with 12 bases between. CDR3 region: CASSVAGRTDEQYF. Written as DNA, the CDR3 is TGTGCCAGCAGCGTAGCTGGCCGAACGGACGAGCAGTACTTC.

The V and J genes are TRBV19 and TRBJ2-4; no clear D. The germline V gene has CDR1 LNHDA and CDR2 SQIVND (reference sequence). The V end was cut by 5 bases, the J end by 5 bases, with 13 bases between. The length of the CDR3 is 14 residues. The CDR3 loop is CASSRVRGQNIQYF. CDR3 bases: TGTGCCAGTAGTCGGGTTCGCGGCCAAAACATTCAGTACTTC. The full variable domain, its missing parts supplied by reference TRBV19 and TRBJ2-4, is DGGITQSPKYLFRKEGQNVTLSCEQNLNHDAMYWYRQDPGQGLRLIYYSQIVNDFQKGDIAEGYSVSREKKESFPLTVTSAQKNPTAFYLCASSRVRGQNIQYFGAGTRLSVL.

This clone was recorded only once. CDR3 coding DNA: TGTGCCAGCAGCTTAGTATTCCTTGCGGGGGGGCCTGGAGATACGCAGTATTTT. Its protein is CASSLVFLAGGPGDTQYF. V is TRBV5-6 and J is TRBJ2-3; TRBD2 matches 9 bases. CDR3 length: 18 residues. With 2 bases clipped from V and 5 bases from J, the junction kept 15 bases outside the gene matches. Germline CDR1 and CDR2: SGHDT and YYEEEE.